What follows are 21 T cell receptor beta chains derived from one specimen sequenced in a study of T-cell memory formation after mild COVID-19. TCRdb fed the 5' RACE reads into MiXCR, producing one record per CDR3 protein. The sample has under 300,000 distinct CDR3 sequences, 15% to 20% seen once; the top ten hold approximately 3.5%. Sequencing input: PBMCs or a T cell subset sorted from them (not recorded which). All receptors come from a man between 18 and 29 years old who had mild COVID-19 (a few samples of this study predate the infection). Cell type and time point are not known.

This clonotype came up a few times. The chain has TRBV12-3 or TRBV12-4 and TRBJ2-5, with D perhaps assigned TRBD1 or TRBD2 (5 bases each). The CDR3 spans 13 residues. Trimming removed 11 bases from V and 1 base from J, with 14 bases in between. The CDR3 coding sequence is TGTGCCCTTAAGGCGAGGGGCCAAGAGACCCAGTACTTC. Translation gives CALKARGQETQYF.

Only a few counts were recorded for this clonotype. V and J are TRBV20-1 and TRBJ1-5; D not certain. The CDR3 is made up of 14 amino acids. Germline V lookup: CDR1 DFQATT, CDR2 SNEGSKA (reference sequence). Trimming took 5 bases from V and 9 from J, leaving 20 bases between them. The CDR3: CSAGGLSLPRPQHF. CDR3 bases: TGCAGTGCTGGAGGCTTGTCTCTCCCCAGGCCCCAGCATTTT.

The genes are TRBV9 and TRBJ2-3; TRBD1 or TRBD2 may be the D gene (6 bases each). V lost 4 bases and J 6 bases, leaving 15 bases between the germline ends. The CDR3 length is 14 residues. Germline V gives CDR1 SGDLS, CDR2 YYNGEE. Here the CDR3 DNA reads TGTGCCAGCAGCTTTAGGGGGGCCGGGGATACGCAGTATTTT. Its protein product is CASSFRGAGDTQYF. Using reference TRBV9 and TRBJ2-3 for the parts outside the CDR3, the full variable domain is DSGVTQTPKHLITATGQRVTLRCSPRSGDLSVYWYQQSLDQGLQFLIQYYNGEERAKGNILERFSAQQFPDLHSELNLSSLELGDSALYFCASSFRGAGDTQYFGPGTRLTVL.

As DNA, the CDR3 is TGTGCCAGCAGCTTGGCGACTAGCGTAGATACGCAGTATTTT. Translating it yields CASSLATSVDTQYF. The V and J genes are TRBV5-4 and TRBJ2-3; TRBD2 matches 8 bases. The germline gives CDR1 SGHNT, CDR2 YYREEE (reference sequence). This CDR3 spans 14 amino acids. The junction had 2 bases not matched to a gene; V was cut back by 0 bases and J by 5 bases.

This clonotype was seen at least ten times. The J gene is TRBJ1-1, the V gene TRBV27; weak D call: TRBD1 (5 bases). With 7 bases removed from V and 8 bases from J, the gap between germline ends came to 17 bases. CDR3 length equals 13 residues. Germline V CDR1 and CDR2: MNHEY, SMNVEV (reference sequence). The DNA of the CDR3 is TGTGCCAGCACCATCCGATGGGGGGGAGAAGCTTTCTTT. It encodes CASTIRWGGEAFF.

The chain uses TRBV20-1 and TRBJ1-5, with D hard to call. The CDR3 consists of 13 residues. Germline CDR1 DFQATT, CDR2 SNEGSKA (reference sequence). Trimming took 3 bases from V and 9 from J, leaving 15 bases between them. The CDR3 DNA sequence: TGCAGTGCTAGGAACGGGGTAGGAGGGCCCCAGCATTTT. Translated: CSARNGVGGPQHF.

The chain uses TRBV11-3 and TRBJ2-1; 7 bases are a match to TRBD1. After removal of 5 bases from V and 0 bases from J, the junction contained 10 bases not matched to a gene. This CDR3 is built from 17 residues. The germline gives CDR1 SGHNT, CDR2 YENEEA. CDR3 protein: CASSPRTGQSSYNEQFF. CDR3 DNA sequence: TGTGCCAGCAGCCCCCGGACAGGTCAGAGCTCCTACAATGAGCAGTTCTTC.

This clonotype was recorded a few times. The CDR3 DNA reads as TGTGCCAGCAGCTTACTCGCGGGGGTCACAGATACGCAGTATTTT. As protein: CASSLLAGVTDTQYF. The J gene is TRBJ2-3, the V gene TRBV7-9; TRBD2 agrees at 7 bases. The CDR3 is made up of 15 amino acids. V shed 2 bases, J shed 2 bases, and the junction held 4 bases outside the gene matches. CDR1 SEHNR and CDR2 FQNEAQ come from the germline V gene (reference sequence).

This clonotype was observed a handful of times. The rearrangement uses TRBV29-1 and TRBJ2-7; D not certain. The V gene's germline CDR1 is SQVTM and CDR2 ANQGSEA. The CDR3 consists of 12 residues. V was pared by 2 bases and J by 3 bases, with 8 bases between. The CDR3 sequence: CSVETDIYEQYF. The CDR3 nucleotides are TGCAGCGTTGAAACAGACATCTACGAGCAGTACTTC.

This clonotype was found many times. The V and J genes are TRBV13 and TRBJ2-7, with D unresolved. V was clipped by 1 base and J by 5 bases, with 9 bases between them. The CDR3 extends over 13 amino acids. Looked up from germline, CDR1 is PRHDT and CDR2 is FYEKMQ (reference sequence). The chain's CDR3 is CASSLVIRDEQYF. Here the CDR3 DNA reads TGTGCCAGCAGCTTAGTGATAAGGGACGAGCAGTACTTC.

The chain is built from TRBV5-1 and TRBJ2-3; D is ambiguous. Trimming pared 0 bases from V and 4 bases from J, leaving 12 bases between. The germline V gene has CDR1 SGHRS and CDR2 YFSETQ. This CDR3 spans 15 amino acids. The CDR3 DNA sequence: TGCGCCAGCAGCTTGGAGGTGATGTGGGCAGATACGCAGTATTTT. It is translated as CASSLEVMWADTQYF.

This clonotype has more than one count but fewer than ten. The gene calls are TRBV12-3 or TRBV12-4 and TRBJ1-1, with a weak D call TRBD1 (6 bases). The CDR3 totals 14 residues. Trimming removed 8 bases at V and 4 bases at J, with 17 bases between. CDR3 in amino acids: CASVFSLGGTEAFF. The CDR3, as DNA: TGTGCCAGCGTGTTTAGTCTAGGGGGCACTGAAGCTTTCTTT.

The CDR3 DNA reads as TGTGCCAGCACTAGTAGGGGCGCTTCCAATGAGCAGTTCTTC. Protein product: CASTSRGASNEQFF. The V gene is TRBV5-5, the J gene TRBJ2-1, with D perhaps TRBD1 (5 bases). Germline V CDR1 and CDR2: SGHKS, YYEKEE (reference sequence). This CDR3 contains 14 residues. V was cut by 6 bases and J by 6 bases, with 16 bases left in between.

This sequence joins TRBV2 and TRBJ2-5, with TRBD2 identical over 7 bases. The V segment lost 4 bases and the J segment 0 bases; nucleotides outside the gene matches: 5. CDR1 and CDR2 (germline): SNHLY, FYNNEI. This CDR3 region has 15 residues. This CDR3 reads CASSVQGGDQETQYF. CDR3 nucleotide sequence: TGTGCCAGCAGTGTTCAGGGAGGGGACCAAGAGACCCAGTACTTC.

CDR3 sequence: CASSGRTTKETQYF. In DNA, the CDR3 is TGTGCCAGCAGCGGACGGACGACTAAAGAGACCCAGTACTTC. The chain employs TRBV7-2 and TRBJ2-5; D is possibly TRBD2 (5 bases). Germline assignment: CDR1 SGHTA and CDR2 FQGNSA. The CDR3 is 14 residues long. The V gene lost 5 bases and the J gene lost 3 bases, with 13 bases spanning the gap.

This clonotype showed up just a few times. The V call is TRBV24-1, the J call TRBJ1-1; D may be TRBD1 (5 bases). The CDR3 has 15 amino acids. Germline V CDR1 and CDR2: KGHDR, SFDVKD. The V gene lost 6 bases and the J gene lost 1 base, with 14 bases spanning the gap. The CDR3 nucleotides read TGTGCCACCAGTTCTGGACACCTGGGGAACACTGAAGCTTTCTTT. Translating it yields CATSSGHLGNTEAFF.

In its sample, this clonotype was seen a few times. The chain employs TRBV9 and TRBJ2-1; no firm D call. Per the germline V gene, CDR1 is SGDLS and CDR2 is YYNGEE. The CDR3 spans 14 residues. Trimming removed 3 bases from V and 10 bases from J, with 17 bases in between. The CDR3 coding sequence is TGTGCCAGCAGCGAATTAGACATCCTTGGGGAGCAGTTCTTC. Protein: CASSELDILGEQFF.

CDR3 DNA sequence: TGTGCCAGCAGCCCCCCGGACGTCTACGAGCAGTACTTC. Its protein product is CASSPPDVYEQYF. The J gene is TRBJ2-7, the V gene TRBV7-2; no firm D call. Germline lookup yields CDR1 SGHTA and CDR2 FQGNSA. The germline V and J ends were trimmed by 5 bases and 3 bases, with 11 bases remaining between them. This CDR3 is built from 13 residues.

V is TRBV3-1 and J is TRBJ1-1; maybe TRBD1 (5 bases). The CDR3 length is 15 residues. V gave up 0 bases and J gave up 2 bases, with 10 bases separating them. Germline CDR1 LGHDT, CDR2 YNNKEL (reference sequence). Here the CDR3 reads CASSQDGHANTEAFF. The CDR3 DNA reads TGTGCCAGCAGCCAAGACGGACACGCAAACACTGAAGCTTTCTTT.

This clonotype was detected only a few times. V and J are TRBV4-2 and TRBJ2-2; no definite D call. The CDR3 has 15 amino acids. Germline CDR1 is LGHNA and CDR2 is YNFKEQ. Deletions cut 4 bases from V and 6 bases from J, with 15 bases between. The CDR3 bases are TGTGCCAGCAGCCCCGGGCCCACCGCGGCCGGGGAGCTGTTTTTT. Translated, it gives CASSPGPTAAGELFF.

This clonotype was seen more than once but under ten times. The chain joins TRBV10-3 to TRBJ2-7; D is unclear. Trimming shortened V by 4 bases and J by 6 bases, and 7 bases separated the two germline ends. The CDR3 covers 11 residues. Germline CDR1 is ENHRY and CDR2 is SYGVKD. This CDR3 reads CAISVGLEQYF. In nucleotides, the CDR3 is TGTGCCATCAGTGTTGGGCTCGAGCAGTACTTC.